This is a list of T cell receptor beta chains from one sample in a study of regulatory T cells in long-lasting Graves disease. TCRdb re-derived calls from the multiplex PCR reads in MiXCR, one entry per CDR3 protein. The repertoire holds 500,000 or so distinct CDR3 sequences, with around 16% as singletons. This same sample was also part of a study on T cells in Graves' hyperthyroidism and ophthalmopathy.

The source was peripheral blood mononuclear cells (PBMCs), collected at new diagnosis, from a patient treated with antithyroid drugs. These receptors all stem from a man aged 40-55 years with Graves disease. Each CDR3 is given with its conserved first and last residue. The order of the fields is V gene, D gene, clone size, J gene, CDR3 DNA, CDR3 protein. The D gene is left open where the match is weak. Size is stated for part of the rows, as once, few or many counts, or as a class when the clone is expanded.

v_call: TRBV6-1; d_call: TRBD2; clone_size: many; j_call: TRBJ2-3; cdr3_nt: TGTGCCAGCAGTCTAGCGGGAGCGCCAGATACGCAGTATTTT; cdr3_aa: CASSLAGAPDTQYF
v_call: TRBV15; d_call: .; clone_size: few; j_call: TRBJ1-1; cdr3_nt: TGTGCCACCAGCAGAGTCGCAGGGAGTGAAGCTTTCTTT; cdr3_aa: CATSRVAGSEAFF
v_call: TRBV30; d_call: .; clone_size: .; j_call: TRBJ1-5; cdr3_nt: TGTGCCTGGAGTGTGGGGGGGTTTAGTAGCAATCAGCCCCAGCATTTT; cdr3_aa: CAWSVGGFSSNQPQHF
v_call: TRBV28; d_call: TRBD2; clone_size: many; j_call: TRBJ2-7; cdr3_nt: TGTGCCAGCAGCCTAGCTGGGACTAAAACCTACGAGCAGTACTTC; cdr3_aa: CASSLAGTKTYEQYF
v_call: TRBV20-1; d_call: .; clone_size: many; j_call: TRBJ2-7; cdr3_nt: TGCAGTGCGCAAGGGGGGGAGATCCCCTACGAGCAGTACTTC; cdr3_aa: CSAQGGEIPYEQYF
v_call: TRBV2; d_call: .; clone_size: many; j_call: TRBJ1-1; cdr3_nt: TGTGCCAGCAGTGAAAATGCAGGCCAGAATATAGGTGAAGCTTTCTTT; cdr3_aa: CASSENAGQNIGEAFF
v_call: TRBV2; d_call: .; clone_size: many; j_call: TRBJ2-7; cdr3_nt: TGTGCCAGCAGTGACAGGGGCATTTACGAGCAGTACTTC; cdr3_aa: CASSDRGIYEQYF
v_call: TRBV11-1; d_call: TRBD1; clone_size: many; j_call: TRBJ2-1; cdr3_nt: TGTGCCAGCACCCCGACAGGGTCTAATGAGCAGTTCTTC; cdr3_aa: CASTPTGSNEQFF
v_call: TRBV5-1; d_call: .; clone_size: many; j_call: TRBJ2-3; cdr3_nt: TGCGCCAGCAGCTTGGAGGTGGCCACAGATACGCAGTATTTT; cdr3_aa: CASSLEVATDTQYF
v_call: TRBV28; d_call: .; clone_size: many; j_call: TRBJ2-5; cdr3_nt: TGTGCCAGCAGTTCGGGAGAAGAGACCCAGTACTTC; cdr3_aa: CASSSGEETQYF
v_call: TRBV6-5; d_call: .; clone_size: .; j_call: TRBJ2-3; cdr3_nt: TGTGCCAGCAGTTTGAGCCTAGCGAGGGGCACAGATACGCAGTATTTT; cdr3_aa: CASSLSLARGTDTQYF
v_call: TRBV30; d_call: .; clone_size: many; j_call: TRBJ2-2; cdr3_nt: TGTGCCTGGAGTGTAGTGAGGATTGGGGCCGGGGAGCTGTTTTTT; cdr3_aa: CAWSVVRIGAGELFF
v_call: TRBV18; d_call: TRBD2; clone_size: .; j_call: TRBJ2-1; cdr3_nt: TGTGCCAGCTCACCACCGGCCCTAGCGGTTGACAATGAGCAGTTCTTC; cdr3_aa: CASSPPALAVDNEQFF
v_call: TRBV12-5; d_call: .; clone_size: many; j_call: TRBJ1-1; cdr3_nt: TGTGCTAGTGGTTTTGCGGCAGGCACCGAAGCTTTCTTT; cdr3_aa: CASGFAAGTEAFF
v_call: TRBV28; d_call: .; clone_size: many; j_call: TRBJ1-5; cdr3_nt: TGTGCCAGCAGCCTAGGGCAGGATGGACAGCCCCAGCATTTT; cdr3_aa: CASSLGQDGQPQHF
v_call: TRBV13; d_call: .; clone_size: .; j_call: TRBJ1-1; cdr3_nt: TGTGCCAGCAGCGAGGACAGCATGAACACTGAAGCTTTCTTT; cdr3_aa: CASSEDSMNTEAFF
v_call: TRBV12-5; d_call: TRBD1; clone_size: .; j_call: TRBJ1-1; cdr3_nt: TGTGCTATTGAACCGGGACAGGGGAACACTGAAGCTTTCTTT; cdr3_aa: CAIEPGQGNTEAFF
v_call: TRBV28; d_call: TRBD1; clone_size: many; j_call: TRBJ1-5; cdr3_nt: TGTGCCAGCAGTAAAACAGGGGGCGATAGGTCCCAGCATTTT; cdr3_aa: CASSKTGGDRSQHF
v_call: TRBV11-2; d_call: .; clone_size: many; j_call: TRBJ2-7; cdr3_nt: TGTGCCAGCAGCCATAGCGATTACGAGCAGTACTTC; cdr3_aa: CASSHSDYEQYF
v_call: TRBV4-1; d_call: .; clone_size: .; j_call: TRBJ2-1; cdr3_nt: TGCGCCAGCAGCCAAGATCAACCCGGAAATGAGCAGTTCTTC; cdr3_aa: CASSQDQPGNEQFF
v_call: TRBV4-1; d_call: TRBD2; clone_size: .; j_call: TRBJ2-7; cdr3_nt: TGCGCCAGCAGCCAATCTAGCGGGACCTCCTACGAGCAGTACTTC; cdr3_aa: CASSQSSGTSYEQYF
v_call: TRBV6-2/TRBV6-3; d_call: TRBD2; clone_size: many; j_call: TRBJ2-1; cdr3_nt: TGTGCCAGCAGTGAGAGGCTAGCGGAAGAGCAGTTCTTC; cdr3_aa: CASSERLAEEQFF
v_call: TRBV7-9; d_call: TRBD2; clone_size: many; j_call: TRBJ2-1; cdr3_nt: TGTGCCATCGGACCCGGGACTAGAGCGTCCAATGAGCAGTTCTTC; cdr3_aa: CAIGPGTRASNEQFF
v_call: TRBV28; d_call: TRBD2; clone_size: many; j_call: TRBJ2-7; cdr3_nt: TGTGCCAGCAGACCCGATTCACCTAGCGGGAGGTACGAGCAGTACTTC; cdr3_aa: CASRPDSPSGRYEQYF
v_call: TRBV20-1; d_call: TRBD2; clone_size: many; j_call: TRBJ2-3; cdr3_nt: TGCAGTGCCAATCTTAGACTAGCGGGAGTGGGGTCCACAGATACGCAGTATTTT; cdr3_aa: CSANLRLAGVGSTDTQYF
v_call: TRBV3-1; d_call: TRBD2; clone_size: many; j_call: TRBJ2-3; cdr3_nt: TGTGCCAGCAGCCGCCTACTAGCGGAGACCACAGATACGCAGTATTTT; cdr3_aa: CASSRLLAETTDTQYF
v_call: TRBV6-1; d_call: TRBD2; clone_size: .; j_call: TRBJ2-2; cdr3_nt: TGTGCCAGCTCTAGCGGGCGCACCGGGGAGCTGTTTTTT; cdr3_aa: CASSSGRTGELFF
v_call: TRBV18; d_call: TRBD2; clone_size: many; j_call: TRBJ2-5; cdr3_nt: TGTGCCAGCTCACCGACTAGCGGGAAAGGAGAGACCCAGTACTTC; cdr3_aa: CASSPTSGKGETQYF
v_call: TRBV20-1; d_call: TRBD1; clone_size: once; j_call: TRBJ2-5; cdr3_nt: TGCAGTGCCAACAGGGGGCCGCAAGAGACCCAGTACTTC; cdr3_aa: CSANRGPQETQYF
v_call: TRBV20-1; d_call: .; clone_size: few; j_call: TRBJ1-5; cdr3_nt: TGCAGTGCTAAGGCTTCAGGTCAGCCCCAGCATTTT; cdr3_aa: CSAKASGQPQHF
v_call: TRBV28; d_call: .; clone_size: many; j_call: TRBJ2-7; cdr3_nt: TGTGCCAGCAGTTTACCAACAGGAGGTATCTACGAGCAGTACTTC; cdr3_aa: CASSLPTGGIYEQYF
v_call: TRBV28; d_call: .; clone_size: few; j_call: TRBJ1-2; cdr3_nt: TGTGCCAGCAGTTTAATCCAGGGAGGCGGCTACACCTTC; cdr3_aa: CASSLIQGGGYTF
v_call: TRBV6-1; d_call: .; clone_size: once; j_call: TRBJ2-1; cdr3_nt: TGTGCCAGCAGTAGCCAGGGGAGGGTATACAATGAGCAGTTCTTC; cdr3_aa: CASSSQGRVYNEQFF
v_call: TRBV29-1; d_call: TRBD2; clone_size: many; j_call: TRBJ2-1; cdr3_nt: TGCAGCGTTGAAGGAACTAGCGGGAGGGGATACTCCTACAATGAGCAGTTCTTC; cdr3_aa: CSVEGTSGRGYSYNEQFF
v_call: TRBV28; d_call: TRBD2; clone_size: few; j_call: TRBJ2-3; cdr3_nt: TGTGCCAGCCACTTCGTACAGCGGGGAAGCACAGATACGCAGTATTTT; cdr3_aa: CASHFVQRGSTDTQYF
v_call: TRBV20-1; d_call: TRBD1; clone_size: .; j_call: TRBJ2-7; cdr3_nt: TGCAGTGCACGACAGAGGGGACAGGGCGGTTACGAGCAGTACTTC; cdr3_aa: CSARQRGQGGYEQYF
v_call: TRBV7-9; d_call: TRBD2; clone_size: .; j_call: TRBJ2-2; cdr3_nt: TGTGCCAGCAGCTTATCCCTCGGGGAGGGCGCCGGGGAGCTGTTTTTT; cdr3_aa: CASSLSLGEGAGELFF
v_call: TRBV12-3/TRBV12-4; d_call: .; clone_size: many; j_call: TRBJ2-7; cdr3_nt: TGTGCCAGCAGCAGACTTGGGCTACGGCACTTC; cdr3_aa: CASSRLGLRHF
v_call: TRBV11-3; d_call: TRBD1; clone_size: many; j_call: TRBJ2-4; cdr3_nt: TGTGCCAGCAGCCCCCGTGGCGGGACAGGGGGCATCTTAGCCAAAAACATTCAGTACTTC; cdr3_aa: CASSPRGGTGGILAKNIQYF
v_call: TRBV30; d_call: TRBD2; clone_size: few; j_call: TRBJ2-7; cdr3_nt: TGTGCCTGGGCACCCCTAGCGGGGGTCTACGAGCAGTACTTC; cdr3_aa: CAWAPLAGVYEQYF
v_call: TRBV29-1; d_call: .; clone_size: many; j_call: TRBJ1-2; cdr3_nt: TGCAGCGTTGATTCAGGGGTTGAGAATGGCTACACCTTC; cdr3_aa: CSVDSGVENGYTF